Shown below are 29 T cell receptor beta chains from a single sample sequenced in a study of beta chain features in type 1 diabetes. Findings and caveats of the study: All four CD4+ subsets from Type 1 diabetes patients carried moderately but significantly shorter TCRB CDR3s.

Isolated RNA was reverse transcribed in full, so expressed TCRB transcripts were sequenced. TCRdb's table, derived via immunoSEQ multiplex PCR, lists solely in-frame clones and lacks some. The sample lists some 350,000 clones, about 13% occurring once. Antigens for these TCRs are unknown. Specimen: naive CD4+ T cells from blood. These receptors were taken from a woman aged 18-29 years with type 1 diabetes.

This clone has a handful of counts. Other DNA sequences in this specimen translate into the identical CDR3. The rearrangement links TRBV27 to TRBJ2-6, with 8 positions matching TRBD1. The CDR3 extends over 16 amino acids. V trimming: 2 bases; J trimming: 1 base; junction bases outside the gene matches: 1. Germline assignment: CDR1 MNHEY and CDR2 SMNVEV (reference sequence). CDR3 sequence reads: CASSLTGGSGANVLTF. In DNA form, the CDR3 reads TGTGCCAGCAGTTTAACAGGGGGATCTGGGGCCAACGTCCTGACTTTC.

This chain links TRBV5-6 with TRBJ1-5; possible D gene TRBD1, 6 bases. In germline, CDR1 is SGHDT, CDR2 YYEEEE. CDR3 size: 15 residues. V was pared by 2 bases and J by 3 bases, with 12 bases between. Written as DNA, the CDR3 is TGTGCCAGCAGCTTAAGCAGGGGCTACAATCAGCCCCAGCATTTT. Amino acid sequence: CASSLSRGYNQPQHF. The whole variable domain, remainder taken from reference TRBV5-6 and TRBJ1-5, is DAGVTQSPTHLIKTRGQQVTLRCSPKSGHDTVSWYQQALGQGPQFIFQYYEEEERQRGNFPDRFSGHQFPNYSSELNVNALLLGDSALYLCASSLSRGYNQPQHFGDGTRLSIL.

This clone was counted between two and nine times. The chain links TRBV28 to TRBJ2-3; 8 bases line up with TRBD1. The ends lost 2 bases at V and 0 bases at J; junction bases unmatched: 1. This CDR3 is built from 15 residues. Germline lookup yields CDR1 MDHEN and CDR2 SYDVKM. CDR3 region: CASSLRQGSTDTQYF. The CDR3 DNA reads as TGTGCCAGCAGTTTACGACAGGGGAGCACAGATACGCAGTATTTT.

This clone was counted between two and nine times. The chain carries TRBV11-2 and TRBJ2-3; TRBD2 agrees at 12 bases. There are 14 residues in the CDR3. In germline, CDR1 is SGHAT, CDR2 FQNNGV. The trim removed 2 bases at V and 6 bases at J, leaving 0 bases unmatched. For the CDR3, the DNA is TGTGCCAGCAGCTTAACTAGCGGGAGGGATACGCAGTATTTT. It encodes CASSLTSGRDTQYF.

The chain joins TRBV7-2 to TRBJ2-1; tentative D call: TRBD1 (6 bases). Germline assignment: CDR1 SGHTA and CDR2 FQGNSA. The CDR3 runs 16 residues. V shed 5 bases and J shed 2 bases, with 16 bases lying between them. The CDR3 reads CASSAPPGHPYNEQFF. DNA of the CDR3: TGTGCCAGCAGCGCACCCCCGGGACATCCCTACAATGAGCAGTTCTTC.

The chain has TRBV9 and TRBJ2-3; D call uncertain. The V and J ends lost 4 bases and 1 base respectively, with 4 bases between them. CDR1 and CDR2 (germline): SGDLS, YYNGEE. The CDR3 contains 12 residues. The CDR3 sequence is CASSPGTDTQYF. DNA for the CDR3: TGTGCCAGCAGCCCGGGCACAGATACGCAGTATTTT.

This clone was seen a handful of times. The CDR3 reads CASSLEWRLARRVAYNEQFF. The CDR3 DNA sequence: TGTGCCAGCAGTTTGGAGTGGAGACTAGCGAGGCGAGTAGCCTACAATGAGCAGTTCTTC. The chain couples TRBV28 to TRBJ2-1; TRBD2 matches at 8 bases. Losses at the gene ends were 3 bases for V and 2 bases for J; bases not matched to a gene: 18. The CDR3 consists of 20 residues. CDR1 and CDR2 (germline): MDHEN, SYDVKM.

This rearrangement joins TRBV7-9 to TRBJ2-7; 8 bases are shared with TRBD1. Germline-derived CDR1 and CDR2 are SEHNR and FQNEAQ (reference sequence). The junction had 5 bases not matched to a gene; V was cut back by 5 bases and J by 2 bases. The CDR3 contains 14 residues. CDR3 DNA sequence: TGTGCCAGCAGCCCCAGGGGGCCCACCTACGAGCAGTACTTC. Amino acids: CASSPRGPTYEQYF.

In its sample, this clone was seen a few times. At the DNA level, this CDR3 is encoded by other sequences in the same sample as well. DNA for the CDR3: TGTGCCGGGACGCTAAGCGGGAGTGATACGCAGTATTTT. Translated: CAGTLSGSDTQYF. The chain joins TRBV30 to TRBJ2-3, with 8 bases that match TRBD2. Germline CDR1 GTSNPN, CDR2 SVGIG (reference sequence). This CDR3 is 13 amino acids long. Trimming at V came to 8 bases and at J to 6 bases, leaving 10 bases not matched to a gene.

This clone was seen more than once but under ten times. This sequence joins TRBV28 and TRBJ1-1; 7 positions match TRBD1. The CDR3 spans 12 residues. Per the germline V gene, CDR1 is MDHEN and CDR2 is SYDVKM. The trim removed 5 bases at V and 10 bases at J, leaving 7 bases unmatched. CDR3 protein: CASSLEGARAFF. CDR3 sequence (DNA): TGTGCCAGCAGTCTCGAGGGGGCGCGAGCTTTCTTT.

In its sample, this clone was seen a few times. The V and J genes are TRBV9 and TRBJ2-3; no clear D gene. The germline gives CDR1 SGDLS, CDR2 YYNGEE. V lost 3 bases and J 4 bases, leaving 6 bases between the germline ends. The CDR3 is 12 amino acids. This chain's CDR3 is CASSGRADTQYF. As DNA, the CDR3 is TGTGCCAGCAGCGGGAGAGCAGATACGCAGTATTTT. Filled out from reference TRBV9 and TRBJ2-3, the complete variable domain reads DSGVTQTPKHLITATGQRVTLRCSPRSGDLSVYWYQQSLDQGLQFLIQYYNGEERAKGNILERFSAQQFPDLHSELNLSSLELGDSALYFCASSGRADTQYFGPGTRLTVL.

V and J are TRBV27 and TRBJ2-3; the D gene is possibly TRBD1 (5 bases). CDR3 length: 14 residues. V dropped 6 bases and J dropped 3 bases, with 13 bases sitting between them. Germline assignment: CDR1 MNHEY and CDR2 SMNVEV (reference sequence). CDR3 nucleotides: TGTGCCAGCAGCGGGTGGGGCGGTACAGATACGCAGTATTTT. Protein sequence: CASSGWGGTDTQYF.

The rearrangement joins TRBV6-5 to TRBJ1-3; 7 bases map to TRBD1. Germline CDR1 and CDR2: MNHEY and SVGAGI. V lost 6 bases and J lost 2; bases outside the gene matches: 7. CDR3 length: 15 amino acids. CDR3 sequence: CASRMQGVAGNTIYF. DNA of the CDR3: TGTGCCAGCAGAATGCAGGGGGTCGCTGGAAACACCATATATTTT.

This chain connects TRBV6-5 to TRBJ2-7; TRBD1 is a possible D gene (5 bases). Trimming removed 5 bases from V and 3 bases from J, with 11 bases in between. Per germline, CDR1 MNHEY and CDR2 SVGAGI. The CDR3 loop spans 13 amino acids. DNA for the CDR3: TGTGCCAGCAGTCCCACAGGTAACTACGAGCAGTACGTC. This encodes CASSPTGNYEQYV.

This clone was found a few times. The V and J genes are TRBV2 and TRBJ1-1; tentatively, D is TRBD1 (5 bases). Per the germline V gene, CDR1 is SNHLY and CDR2 is FYNNEI. V shed 3 bases and J shed 5 bases, with 13 bases lying between them. This CDR3 has 14 residues. This chain's CDR3 is CASSEDIHLTEAFF. DNA for the CDR3: TGTGCCAGCAGTGAGGACATCCATCTTACTGAAGCTTTCTTT.

In this sample, this clone turned up a few times. V usage is TRBV5-4 and J usage is TRBJ1-2; 9 bases are shared with TRBD1. V lost 3 bases, J lost 8 bases, and 11 bases stayed unmatched. CDR1 is SGHNT, CDR2 YYREEE, per germline (reference sequence). This CDR3 is built from 15 residues. The CDR3 loop is CASSYLQGAGYGYTF. The CDR3 bases are TGTGCCAGCAGCTATTTACAGGGGGCAGGGTACGGCTACACCTTC.

The chain has TRBV10-2 and TRBJ1-5; D ambiguous. Deletions cut 3 bases from V and 2 bases from J, with 8 bases between. CDR1 and CDR2 from the germline V gene are WSHSY and SAAADI. The CDR3 runs to 14 residues. CDR3 bases: TGCGCCAGCAGTGAAGGCGGGGGCAATCAGCCCCAGCATTTT. Protein sequence: CASSEGGGNQPQHF.

This clone was counted a few times. The chain combines TRBV5-1 with TRBJ1-2, with 10 bases matching TRBD1. The CDR3 totals 13 residues. Trimming cost V 4 bases and J 6 bases; bases outside gene matches: 3. The germline gives CDR1 SGHRS, CDR2 YFSETQ. The CDR3 region is CASSEGQGHGYTF. The CDR3 nucleotides are TGCGCCAGCAGCGAGGGACAGGGGCATGGCTACACCTTC.

The genes are TRBV7-6 and TRBJ2-3; D unresolved. This CDR3 spans 13 amino acids. Trimming took 5 bases from V and 2 from J, leaving 8 bases between them. The germline CDR1 and CDR2 sequences are SGHVS and FNYEAQ. CDR3 in amino acids: CASSPRNTDTQYF. CDR3 sequence (DNA): TGTGCCAGCAGCCCCAGGAACACAGATACGCAGTATTTT. The variable domain in full, completed from reference TRBV7-6 and TRBJ2-3, reads GAGVSQSPRYKVTKRGQDVALRCDPISGHVSLYWYRQALGQGPEFLTYFNYEAQQDKSGLPNDRFSAERPEGSISTLTIQRTEQRDSAMYRCASSPRNTDTQYFGPGTRLTVL.

V usage is TRBV29-1 and J usage is TRBJ2-3; TRBD2 matches 8 bases. The germline gives CDR1 SQVTM, CDR2 ANQGSEA. Germline trimming cut 5 bases from V and 2 bases from J; bases unmatched to any gene: 6. CDR3 length equals 14 residues. For the CDR3, the DNA is TGCAGCGTTCCCGGGGGGGGCGTCACAGATACGCAGTATTTT. Its protein product is CSVPGGGVTDTQYF.

In this sample, this clone turned up a few times. The V call is TRBV11-3, the J call TRBJ2-1; 12 positions agree with TRBD2. The ends lost 1 base at V and 10 bases at J; junction bases unmatched: 8. The length of the CDR3 is 16 residues. The V gene's germline CDR1 is SGHNT and CDR2 YENEEA. The CDR3 spells CASSLVAASGREEQFF. The DNA for the CDR3 is TGTGCCAGCAGCTTAGTCGCAGCTAGCGGGAGGGAAGAGCAGTTCTTC.

This clone was detected only a few times. This sequence joins TRBV4-3 and TRBJ2-1; 14 positions agree with TRBD2. CDR1 and CDR2 (germline): LGHNA, YSLEER. V gave up 3 bases and J gave up 7 bases; unmatched junction bases: 8. This CDR3 has 17 amino acids. CDR3 residues: CASSHGTSGRSTNEQFF. The CDR3 DNA sequence: TGCGCCAGCAGCCACGGGACTAGCGGGAGAAGCACGAATGAGCAGTTCTTC.

In its sample, this clone was seen a few times. This chain uses TRBV6-6 with TRBJ1-1; 9 bases fit TRBD1. Germline CDR1 MNHNY, CDR2 SVGAGI (reference sequence). V shed 10 bases, J shed 3 bases, and the junction held 9 bases outside the gene matches. The CDR3 consists of 14 residues. The CDR3 is CATRGDRVYTEAFF. The CDR3 region has the DNA TGTGCCACCAGGGGGGACAGGGTGTACACTGAAGCTTTCTTT.

V is TRBV6-5 and J is TRBJ2-7; the D gene is possibly TRBD1 (5 bases). From germline, CDR1 is MNHEY and CDR2 SVGAGI. Trimming pared 4 bases from V and 0 bases from J, leaving 13 bases between. The CDR3 loop spans 15 amino acids. The CDR3 here is CASSLSARDSYEQYF. The CDR3 DNA sequence: TGTGCCAGCAGTTTAAGCGCCAGGGACTCCTACGAGCAGTACTTC.

This clone was seen a few times. Additional DNA sequences in this sample encode the identical CDR3. This chain uses TRBV7-2 with TRBJ2-7; 8 positions agree with TRBD2. The CDR3 totals 15 residues. V lost 1 base and J lost 0; bases outside the gene matches: 2. The germline CDR1 and CDR2 sequences are SGHTA and FQGNSA. CDR3 DNA sequence: TGTGCCAGCAGCTTAGGGCTAGCGGGCTCCTACGAGCAGTACGTC. Amino acid sequence: CASSLGLAGSYEQYV.

CDR3 nucleotides: TGTGCCAGCGCGGCGGGAGGACTAGCGGGGAATGAGCAGTTCTTC. This sequence encodes CASAAGGLAGNEQFF. The chain employs TRBV27 and TRBJ2-1; the match to TRBD2 covers 12 bases. Looked up from germline, CDR1 is MNHEY and CDR2 is SMNVEV (reference sequence). CDR3 size: 15 residues. V lost 8 bases, J lost 7 bases, and 9 bases stayed unmatched.

The gene calls are TRBV7-8 and TRBJ2-3; tentatively, D is TRBD1 (6 bases). Germline CDR1 is SGHVS and CDR2 is FQNEAQ. V shed 1 base and J shed 8 bases, with 13 bases lying between them. This CDR3 is 14 amino acids long. The CDR3 DNA is TGTGCCAGCAGCTTAGACAGGGCCTTGGGTACGCAGTATTTT. Protein product: CASSLDRALGTQYF.

The V call is TRBV28, the J call TRBJ1-1; D gene uncertain. CDR3 length equals 14 residues. Trimming cost V 5 bases and J 0 bases, with 10 bases left between them. Germline lookup yields CDR1 MDHEN and CDR2 SYDVKM. In DNA, the CDR3 is TGTGCCAGCAGTCCAACATTTATGAACACTGAAGCTTTCTTT. Translating gives CASSPTFMNTEAFF.

This clone was seen a few times. The chain has TRBV5-1 and TRBJ2-7, with 10 bases that match TRBD1. The V gene's germline CDR1 is SGHRS and CDR2 YFSETQ. Trimming cost V 6 bases and J 4 bases; bases outside gene matches: 10. The CDR3 runs 15 residues. CDR3 nucleotides: TGCGCCAGCACCTCTGCCCGGGACAGGGGTTACGAGCAGTACTTC. This sequence encodes CASTSARDRGYEQYF.